This T cell receptor beta chain was found in a study of beta chain features in type 1 diabetes. General study findings and limits: Lower insertion and higher deletion counts appeared at VDJ junctions in type 1 diabetes patients. Moderate but significant shortening of TCRB CDR3s was recorded in all four CD4+ subsets from Type 1 diabetes patients. For patients, the naive, central memory and Treg TCRB repertoires appeared more alike than for healthy donors.

This CDR3 is 15 amino acids long. Trimming cost V 4 bases and J 1 base; bases outside gene matches: 6. Germline CDR1 and CDR2: SGHDN and FVKESK. What was sequenced were expressed TCRB transcripts, since all of the isolated RNA had been reverse transcribed. Some clones are missing from TCRdb's copy, which holds only in-frame ones; the method was immunoSEQ multiplex PCR. The data show hundreds of thousands of clones, about 15% seen once. This clone turned up a few times. Its antigen is unidentified. The clonotype was recovered from a man aged 30 to 45 in good health. This chain uses TRBV14 with TRBJ1-1, with TRBD1 identical over 7 bases. Sequencing was done on a sample of naive CD4+ T cells from blood. The DNA of the CDR3 is TGTGCCAGCAGCCCCCTCGGACAGGAGAACACTGAAGCTTTCTTT. This translates into CASSPLGQENTEAFF.